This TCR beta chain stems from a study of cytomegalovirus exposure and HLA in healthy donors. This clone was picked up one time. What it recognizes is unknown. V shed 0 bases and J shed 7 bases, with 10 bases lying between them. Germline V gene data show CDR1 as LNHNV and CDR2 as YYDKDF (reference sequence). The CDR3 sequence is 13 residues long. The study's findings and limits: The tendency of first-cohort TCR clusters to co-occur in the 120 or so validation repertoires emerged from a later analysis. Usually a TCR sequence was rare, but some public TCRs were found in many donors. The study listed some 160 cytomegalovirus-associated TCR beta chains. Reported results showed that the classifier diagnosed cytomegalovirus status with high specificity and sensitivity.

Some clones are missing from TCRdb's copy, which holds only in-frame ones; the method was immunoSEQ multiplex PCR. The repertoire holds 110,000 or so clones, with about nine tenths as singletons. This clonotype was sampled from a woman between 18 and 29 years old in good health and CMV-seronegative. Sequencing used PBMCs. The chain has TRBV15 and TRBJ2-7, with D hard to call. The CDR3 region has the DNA TGTGCCACCAGCAGAGATCCCGGAGTGGAGCAGTACTTC. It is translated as CATSRDPGVEQYF. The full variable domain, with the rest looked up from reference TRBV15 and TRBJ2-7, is DAMVIQNPRYQVTQFGKPVTLSCSQTLNHNVMYWYQQKSSQAPKLLFHYYDKDFNNEADTPDNFQSRRPNTSFCFLDIRSPGLGDTAMYLCATSRDPGVEQYFGPGTRLTVT.